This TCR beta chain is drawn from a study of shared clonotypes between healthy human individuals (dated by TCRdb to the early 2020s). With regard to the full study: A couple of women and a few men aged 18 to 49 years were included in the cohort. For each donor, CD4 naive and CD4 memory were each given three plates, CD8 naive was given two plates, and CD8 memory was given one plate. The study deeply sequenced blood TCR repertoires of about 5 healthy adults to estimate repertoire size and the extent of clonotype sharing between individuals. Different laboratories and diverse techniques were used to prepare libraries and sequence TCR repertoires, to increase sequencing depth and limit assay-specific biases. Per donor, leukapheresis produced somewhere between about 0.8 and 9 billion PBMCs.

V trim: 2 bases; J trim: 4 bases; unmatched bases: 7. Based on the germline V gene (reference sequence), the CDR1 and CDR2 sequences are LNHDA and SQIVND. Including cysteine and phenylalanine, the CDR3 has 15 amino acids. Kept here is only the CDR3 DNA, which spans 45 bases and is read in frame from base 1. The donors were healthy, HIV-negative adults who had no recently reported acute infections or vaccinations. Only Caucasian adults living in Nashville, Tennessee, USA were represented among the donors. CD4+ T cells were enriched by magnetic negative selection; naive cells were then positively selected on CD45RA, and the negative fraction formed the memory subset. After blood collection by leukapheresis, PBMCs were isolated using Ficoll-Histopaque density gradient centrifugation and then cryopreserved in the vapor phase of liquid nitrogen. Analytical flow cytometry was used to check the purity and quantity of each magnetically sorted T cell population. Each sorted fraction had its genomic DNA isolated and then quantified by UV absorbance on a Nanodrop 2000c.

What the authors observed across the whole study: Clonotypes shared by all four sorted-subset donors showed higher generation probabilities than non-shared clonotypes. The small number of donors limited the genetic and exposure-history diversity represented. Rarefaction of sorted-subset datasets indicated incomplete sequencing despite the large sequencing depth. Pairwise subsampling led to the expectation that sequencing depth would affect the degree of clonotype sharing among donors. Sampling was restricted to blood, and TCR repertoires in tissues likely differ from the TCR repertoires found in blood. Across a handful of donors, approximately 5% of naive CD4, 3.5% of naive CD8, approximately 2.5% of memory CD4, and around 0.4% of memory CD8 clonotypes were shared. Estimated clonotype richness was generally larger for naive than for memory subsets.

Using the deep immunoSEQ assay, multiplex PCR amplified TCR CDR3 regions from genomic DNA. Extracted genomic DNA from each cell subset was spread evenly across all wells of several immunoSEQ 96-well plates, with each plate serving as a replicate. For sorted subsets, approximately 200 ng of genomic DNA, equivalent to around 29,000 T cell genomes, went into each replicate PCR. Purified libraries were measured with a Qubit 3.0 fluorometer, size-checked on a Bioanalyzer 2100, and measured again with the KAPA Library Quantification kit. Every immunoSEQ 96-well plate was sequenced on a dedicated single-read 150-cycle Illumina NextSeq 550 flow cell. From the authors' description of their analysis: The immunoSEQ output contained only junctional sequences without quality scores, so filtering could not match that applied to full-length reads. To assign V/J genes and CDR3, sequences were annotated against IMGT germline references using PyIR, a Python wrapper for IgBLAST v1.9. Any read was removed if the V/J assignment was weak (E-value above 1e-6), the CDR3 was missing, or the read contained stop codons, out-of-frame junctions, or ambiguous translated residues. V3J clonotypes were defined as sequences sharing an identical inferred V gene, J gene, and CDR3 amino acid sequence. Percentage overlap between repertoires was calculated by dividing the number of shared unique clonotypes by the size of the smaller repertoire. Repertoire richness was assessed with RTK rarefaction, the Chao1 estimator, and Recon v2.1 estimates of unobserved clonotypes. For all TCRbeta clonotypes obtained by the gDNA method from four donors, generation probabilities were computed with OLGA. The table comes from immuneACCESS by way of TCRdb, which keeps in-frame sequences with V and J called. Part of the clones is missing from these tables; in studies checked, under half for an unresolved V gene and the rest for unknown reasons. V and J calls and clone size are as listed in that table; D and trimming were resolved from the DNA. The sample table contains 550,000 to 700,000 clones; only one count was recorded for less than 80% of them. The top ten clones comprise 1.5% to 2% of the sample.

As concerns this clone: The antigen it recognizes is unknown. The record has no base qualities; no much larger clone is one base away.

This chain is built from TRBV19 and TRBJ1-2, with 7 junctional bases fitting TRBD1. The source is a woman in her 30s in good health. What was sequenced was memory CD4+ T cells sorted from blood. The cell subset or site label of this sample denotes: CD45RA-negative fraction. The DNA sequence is TGTGCCAGTAGTATAAGAGGGGACAGAGGCTATGGCTACACCTTC. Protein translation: CASSIRGDRGYGYTF.